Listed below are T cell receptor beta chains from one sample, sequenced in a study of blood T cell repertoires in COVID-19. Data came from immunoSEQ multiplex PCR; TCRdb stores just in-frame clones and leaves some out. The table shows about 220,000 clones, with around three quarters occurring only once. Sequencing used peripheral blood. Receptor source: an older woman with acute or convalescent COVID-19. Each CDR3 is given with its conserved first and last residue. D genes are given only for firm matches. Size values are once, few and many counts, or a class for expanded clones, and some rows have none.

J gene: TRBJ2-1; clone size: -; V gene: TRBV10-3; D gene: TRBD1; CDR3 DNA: TGTGCCACGCAACAGGGGATCTCCTACAATGAGCAGTTCTTC; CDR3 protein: CATQQGISYNEQFF
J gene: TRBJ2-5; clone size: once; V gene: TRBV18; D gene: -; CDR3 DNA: TGTGCCAGCTCACCACCTCCAGACAGGTGGGAGACCCAGTACTTC; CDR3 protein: CASSPPPDRWETQYF
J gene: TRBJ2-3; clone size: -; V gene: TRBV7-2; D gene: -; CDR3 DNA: TGTGCCAGCAGCTTATTGGGACACTCCACAGATACGCAGTATTTT; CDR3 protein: CASSLLGHSTDTQYF
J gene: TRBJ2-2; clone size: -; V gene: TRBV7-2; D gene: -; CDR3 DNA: TGTGCCAGCAGCCATTCCCTCGGGGACACCGGGGAGCTGTTTTTT; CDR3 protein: CASSHSLGDTGELFF
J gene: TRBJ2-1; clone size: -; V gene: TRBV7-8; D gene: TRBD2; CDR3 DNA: TGTGCCAGCAGCATGGGACTAGCGGGGAGGCAGGGGGGGGAGCAGTTCTTC; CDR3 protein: CASSMGLAGRQGGEQFF
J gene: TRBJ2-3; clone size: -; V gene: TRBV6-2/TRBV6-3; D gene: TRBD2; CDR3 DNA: TGTGCCAGCAGTTACGGGGGTCCGGGGCGGGAGGATACGCAGTATTTT; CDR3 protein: CASSYGGPGREDTQYF
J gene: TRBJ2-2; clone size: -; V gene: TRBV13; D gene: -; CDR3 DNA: TGTGCCAGCAGCTCCCAGGCAGGGGTAGCCGGGGAGCTGTTTTTT; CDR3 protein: CASSSQAGVAGELFF
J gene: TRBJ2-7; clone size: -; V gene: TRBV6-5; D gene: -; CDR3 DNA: TGTGCCAGCAGTTATGGGACACCGTCCTACGAGCAGTACTTC; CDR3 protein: CASSYGTPSYEQYF
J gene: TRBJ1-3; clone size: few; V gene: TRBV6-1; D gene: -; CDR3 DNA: TGTGCCAGCAGTGAAGGGTTCGGGATTGCGGGTAACACCATATATTTT; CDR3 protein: CASSEGFGIAGNTIYF
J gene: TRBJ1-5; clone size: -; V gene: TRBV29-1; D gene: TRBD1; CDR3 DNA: TGCAGCGTGTGGACAGGCGATAGCAATCAGCCCCAGCATTTT; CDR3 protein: CSVWTGDSNQPQHF
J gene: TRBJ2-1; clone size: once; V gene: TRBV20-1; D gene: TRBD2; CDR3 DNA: TGCAGTGCTGGTGGAGGCGGCGGGGGGAGCTCCTACAATGAGCAGTTCTTC; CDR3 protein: CSAGGGGGGSSYNEQFF
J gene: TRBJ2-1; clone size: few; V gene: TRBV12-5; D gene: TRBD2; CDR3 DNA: TGTGCTAGTTACTCTACTAGCGGGGGAAGCAATGAGCAGTTCTTC; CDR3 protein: CASYSTSGGSNEQFF
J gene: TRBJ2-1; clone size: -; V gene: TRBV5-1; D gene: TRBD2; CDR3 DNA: TGCGCCAGCAGCCGGGGGGACTACAATGAGCAGTTCTTC; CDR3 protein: CASSRGDYNEQFF
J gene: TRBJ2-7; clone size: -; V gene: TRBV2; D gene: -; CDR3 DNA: TGTGCCAGTCGGAAGGGGTCCCTCCCAGGCGAGCAGTACTTC; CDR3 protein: CASRKGSLPGEQYF
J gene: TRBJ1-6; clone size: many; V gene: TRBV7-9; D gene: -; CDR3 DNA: TGTGCCAGCAGCTCCCACGATAATGCGGGGGCGGGTTCACCCCTCCACTTT; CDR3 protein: CASSSHDNAGAGSPLHF
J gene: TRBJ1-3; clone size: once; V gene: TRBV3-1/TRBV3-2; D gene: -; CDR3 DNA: TGTGCCAGCAGCCACCGCTCTGGAAACACCATATATTTT; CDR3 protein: CASSHRSGNTIYF
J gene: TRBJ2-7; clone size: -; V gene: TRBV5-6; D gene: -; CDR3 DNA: TGTGCCAGCAGCTTGGCCGGGGGCTCCTACGAGCAGTACTTC; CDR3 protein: CASSLAGGSYEQYF
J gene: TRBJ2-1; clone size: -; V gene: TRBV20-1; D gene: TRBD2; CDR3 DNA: TGCAGTGCTAGGTCTAGCGGTGAGCAGTTCTTC; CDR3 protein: CSARSSGEQFF
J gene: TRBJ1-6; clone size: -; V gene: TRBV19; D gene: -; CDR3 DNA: TGTGCCAGCAAGATGGGGGCTCGGGTAAATAATTCACCCCTCCACTTT; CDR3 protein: CASKMGARVNNSPLHF
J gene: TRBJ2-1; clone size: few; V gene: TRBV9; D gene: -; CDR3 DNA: TGTGCCAGCAGCCCGTATCTAGAGAGGGATGAGCAGTTCTTC; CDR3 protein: CASSPYLERDEQFF
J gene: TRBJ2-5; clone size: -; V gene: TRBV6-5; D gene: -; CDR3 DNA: TGTGCCAGCAGTTACACTAGAGAGACCCAGTACTTC; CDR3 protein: CASSYTRETQYF
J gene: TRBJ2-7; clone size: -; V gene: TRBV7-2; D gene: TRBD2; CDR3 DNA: TGTGCCAGCAGCTCTAGCGGGGTTTACGAGCAGTACTTC; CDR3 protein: CASSSSGVYEQYF
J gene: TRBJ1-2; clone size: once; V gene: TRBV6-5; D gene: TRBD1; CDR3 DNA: TGTGCCAGCCGATCGGACAGGGGACACTATGGCTACACCTTC; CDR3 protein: CASRSDRGHYGYTF
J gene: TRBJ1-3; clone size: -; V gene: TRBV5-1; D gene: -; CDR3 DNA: TGCGCCAGCAGCTTGGTGTCCGGGCCTACTGGGGGCCCCCCCCATTTT; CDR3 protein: CASSLVSGPTGGPPHF
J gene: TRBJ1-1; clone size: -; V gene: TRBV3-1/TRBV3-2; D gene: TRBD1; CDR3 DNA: TGTGCCAGCAGCCAACATTCGGGACAGGGGGAAAGGGCTTTCTTT; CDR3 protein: CASSQHSGQGERAFF
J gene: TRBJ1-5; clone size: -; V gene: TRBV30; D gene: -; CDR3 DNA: TGTGCCTGGAGTAGCGCAAAAAATCGTGGCAATCAGCCCCAGCATTTT; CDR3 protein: CAWSSAKNRGNQPQHF
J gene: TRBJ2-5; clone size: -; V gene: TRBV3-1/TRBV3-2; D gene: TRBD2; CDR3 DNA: TGTGCCAGCATCACCAGCGGGGGGGGAGAGACCCAGTACTTC; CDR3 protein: CASITSGGGETQYF
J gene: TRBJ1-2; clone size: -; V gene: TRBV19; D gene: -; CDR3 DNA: TGTGCCAGTAGTAACAGGATGGGGAACTATGGCTACACCTTC; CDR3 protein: CASSNRMGNYGYTF
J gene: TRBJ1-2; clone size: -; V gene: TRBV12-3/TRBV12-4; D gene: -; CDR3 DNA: TGTGCCAGCAGATCCATGAGCGGCTACACCTTC; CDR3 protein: CASRSMSGYTF
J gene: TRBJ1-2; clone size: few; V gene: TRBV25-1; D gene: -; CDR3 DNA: TGTGCCAGCAGTGATACTAACTATGGCTACACCTTC; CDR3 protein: CASSDTNYGYTF
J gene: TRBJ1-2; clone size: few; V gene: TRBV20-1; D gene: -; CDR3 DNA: TGCAGTGCTAGTCACGGGCGGGCTCAAGGCTACACCTTC; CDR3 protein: CSASHGRAQGYTF
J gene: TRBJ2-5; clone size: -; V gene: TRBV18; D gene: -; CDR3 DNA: TGTGCCAGCTCACCACCGGGACAATCAAAAGAGACCCAGTACTTC; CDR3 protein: CASSPPGQSKETQYF
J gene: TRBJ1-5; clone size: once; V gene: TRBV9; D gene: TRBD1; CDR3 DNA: TGTGCCAGCAGCGTACGGGACAGGGGTCCCTTCTATAGCAATCAGCCCCAGCATTTT; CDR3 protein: CASSVRDRGPFYSNQPQHF
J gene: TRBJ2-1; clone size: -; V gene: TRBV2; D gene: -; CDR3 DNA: TGTGCCAGCAGTGGACTCCCCGTGGCTTACAATGAGCAGTTCTTC; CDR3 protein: CASSGLPVAYNEQFF
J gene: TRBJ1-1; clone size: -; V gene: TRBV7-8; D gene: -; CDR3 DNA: TGTGCCAGCAGCCTCAGGGCTTTGGGTGAAGCTTTCTTT; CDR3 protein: CASSLRALGEAFF